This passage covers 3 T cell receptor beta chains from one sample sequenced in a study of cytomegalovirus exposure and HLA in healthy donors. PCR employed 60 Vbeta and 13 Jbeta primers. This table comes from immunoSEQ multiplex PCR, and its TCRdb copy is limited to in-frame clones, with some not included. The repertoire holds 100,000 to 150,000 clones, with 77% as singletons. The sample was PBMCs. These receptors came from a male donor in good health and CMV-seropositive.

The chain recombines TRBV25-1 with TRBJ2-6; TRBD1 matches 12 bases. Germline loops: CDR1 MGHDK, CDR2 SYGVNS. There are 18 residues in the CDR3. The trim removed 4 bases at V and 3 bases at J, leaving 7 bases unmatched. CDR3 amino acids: CASSAQGQGAGGANVLTF. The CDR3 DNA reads TGTGCCAGCAGTGCACAGGGACAGGGGGCCGGTGGGGCCAACGTCCTGACTTTC.

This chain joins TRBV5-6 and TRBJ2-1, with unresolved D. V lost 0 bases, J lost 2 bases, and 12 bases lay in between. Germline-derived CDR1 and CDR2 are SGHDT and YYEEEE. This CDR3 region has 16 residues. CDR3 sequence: CASSLVADPPYNEQFF. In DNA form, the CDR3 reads TGTGCCAGCAGCTTGGTGGCGGATCCCCCCTACAATGAGCAGTTCTTC. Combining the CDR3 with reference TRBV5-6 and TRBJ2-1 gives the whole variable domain DAGVTQSPTHLIKTRGQQVTLRCSPKSGHDTVSWYQQALGQGPQFIFQYYEEEERQRGNFPDRFSGHQFPNYSSELNVNALLLGDSALYLCASSLVADPPYNEQFFGPGTRLTVL.

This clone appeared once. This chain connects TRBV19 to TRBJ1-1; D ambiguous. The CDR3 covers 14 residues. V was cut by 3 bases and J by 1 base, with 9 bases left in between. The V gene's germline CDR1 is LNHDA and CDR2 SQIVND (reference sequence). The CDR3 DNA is TGTGCCAGTAGTATGCCCCCGGGGAACACTGAAGCTTTCTTT. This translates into CASSMPPGNTEAFF.